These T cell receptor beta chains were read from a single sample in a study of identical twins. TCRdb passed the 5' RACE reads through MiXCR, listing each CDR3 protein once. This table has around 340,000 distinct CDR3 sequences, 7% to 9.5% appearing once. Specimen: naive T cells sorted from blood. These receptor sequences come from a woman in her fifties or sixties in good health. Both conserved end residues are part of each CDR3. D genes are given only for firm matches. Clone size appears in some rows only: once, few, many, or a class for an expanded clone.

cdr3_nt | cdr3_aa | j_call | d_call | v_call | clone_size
TGTGCCAGCAGTTTTACAGAAACCTACGAGCAGTACTTC | CASSFTETYEQYF | TRBJ2-7 | NA | TRBV27 | NA
TGCGCCAGCAGTCCTTCTAGCGGGAGCGGTAGTGAGCAGTTCTTC | CASSPSSGSGSEQFF | TRBJ2-1 | TRBD2 | TRBV10-1 | NA
TGTGCCAGTCATCGGTTAGCGGGAGGGCCGGGTGAGCAGTTCTTC | CASHRLAGGPGEQFF | TRBJ2-1 | TRBD2 | TRBV2 | NA
TGTGCCAGCACCCTGACAGGGACTGGCTACACCTTC | CASTLTGTGYTF | TRBJ1-2 | TRBD1 | TRBV6-5 | many
TGCAGTGCTAGAGTTTACAGGGTGGGCGCAGATACGCAGTATTTT | CSARVYRVGADTQYF | TRBJ2-3 | NA | TRBV20-1 | few
TGTGCCAGCAGCCAGGGCTTTTCTCCGGGACGCACGTTCTACAATGAGCAGTTCTTC | CASSQGFSPGRTFYNEQFF | TRBJ2-1 | NA | TRBV21-1 | NA
TGTGCCAGCAGTTTGCGCCCTCAACGCAATGAGCAGTTCTTC | CASSLRPQRNEQFF | TRBJ2-1 | NA | TRBV12-3/TRBV12-4 | many
TGTGCCAGCAGTTTTGGTTGGTCTTCCTACGAGCAGTACTTC | CASSFGWSSYEQYF | TRBJ2-7 | NA | TRBV12-3/TRBV12-4 | NA
TGTGCCAGCAGTTACTTCCCAGGGACATACAATGAGCAGTTCTTC | CASSYFPGTYNEQFF | TRBJ2-1 | NA | TRBV6-5 | NA
TGTGCCAGTAGTCCACTGACCGCCTTCTCTGGGGCCAACGTCCTGACTTTC | CASSPLTAFSGANVLTF | TRBJ2-6 | NA | TRBV19 | NA
TGCAGCGTTGTAGGGGCAGATACGCAGTATTTT | CSVVGADTQYF | TRBJ2-3 | NA | TRBV29-1 | NA
TGCAGTGCTGCGGGACTAGCGGGAGGGCTCACAGATACGCAGTATTTT | CSAAGLAGGLTDTQYF | TRBJ2-3 | TRBD2 | TRBV20-1 | NA
TGTGCCAGCAGCCCAGAAATTAAACATCAGCCCCAGCATTTT | CASSPEIKHQPQHF | TRBJ1-5 | NA | TRBV7-8 | few
TGCGCCAGCAGCTTGGCCCCGGACAGCTACACCGGGGAGCTGTTTTTT | CASSLAPDSYTGELFF | TRBJ2-2 | NA | TRBV5-1 | NA
TGTGCCAGCAGCTTGGGCAGTAGCGGTAGCACCGGGGAGCTGTTTTTT | CASSLGSSGSTGELFF | TRBJ2-2 | NA | TRBV7-6 | NA
TGTGCCAGCACTCTGGGGGAAGTTAGCACAGATACGCAGTATTTT | CASTLGEVSTDTQYF | TRBJ2-3 | NA | TRBV12-3/TRBV12-4 | many
TGCGCCAGCAGCATTGGGGGACTAGCGGAGGCTGAGCAGTTCTTC | CASSIGGLAEAEQFF | TRBJ2-1 | TRBD2 | TRBV4-1 | NA
TGCAGCGTTTCTAGCGGGAGTGACAATGAGCAGTTCTTC | CSVSSGSDNEQFF | TRBJ2-1 | TRBD2 | TRBV29-1 | many
TGCAGTGCTGGGGACAGGGAAGCTAATGAAAAACTGTTTTTT | CSAGDREANEKLFF | TRBJ1-4 | TRBD1 | TRBV20-1 | few
TGTGCCAGCATTCCGGCAGGGGAACCGGATGACCAGTTCTTC | CASIPAGEPDDQFF | TRBJ2-1 | NA | TRBV27 | NA
TGCAGTGTGAGGGGACCGGCGTACAATGAGCAGTTCTTC | CSVRGPAYNEQFF | TRBJ2-1 | NA | TRBV20-1 | NA
TGTGCCAGCAGTTTAACCCGACAGCTCGACTCGTACTTC | CASSLTRQLDSYF | TRBJ2-7 | NA | TRBV28 | NA
TGCAGTGCTAGAGAAGGGGCCCAAGAGACCCAGTACTTC | CSAREGAQETQYF | TRBJ2-5 | NA | TRBV20-1 | many
TGCGCCAGCAGCTGGGAAAAGACAGGGGGAGAGACCCAGTACTTC | CASSWEKTGGETQYF | TRBJ2-5 | TRBD1 | TRBV5-1 | NA